This is a list of T cell receptor beta chains from one sample in a study of T-cell memory formation after mild COVID-19. TCRdb independently ran MiXCR on the 5' RACE reads; one entry per CDR3 protein. The profile shows around 300,000 distinct CDR3 sequences, approximately 19% of them singletons. Sequenced: PBMCs or a T cell subset sorted from them (not recorded which). These receptors were collected from a man in his late teens or twenties who had mild COVID-19 (a few samples of this study predate the infection). Cell type and time point are not known. Both conserved end residues are part of each CDR3. D genes are given only for firm matches. Not every row has a clone size; where given, it reads once, few, many or a size class.

d_call: .
j_call: TRBJ2-3
v_call: TRBV18
clone_size: .
cdr3_nt: TGTGCCAGCTCACCGAGCGGGTCGCCAGATACGCAGTATTTT
cdr3_aa: CASSPSGSPDTQYF

d_call: TRBD1
j_call: TRBJ1-2
v_call: TRBV5-1
clone_size: few
cdr3_nt: TGCGCCAGCAGCGTCGACAGGGGTTGGTATGGCTACACCTTC
cdr3_aa: CASSVDRGWYGYTF

d_call: TRBD1
j_call: TRBJ2-5
v_call: TRBV20-1
clone_size: .
cdr3_nt: TGCAGTGCTCCCACAGCCGACAGGGGGTCCCCTGAGACCCAGTACTTC
cdr3_aa: CSAPTADRGSPETQYF

d_call: TRBD1
j_call: TRBJ1-5
v_call: TRBV10-3
clone_size: few
cdr3_nt: TGTGCCATCAGTGACCAAGGACAGGGGGCGAGTCAGCCCCAGCATTTT
cdr3_aa: CAISDQGQGASQPQHF

d_call: .
j_call: TRBJ2-2
v_call: TRBV6-2/TRBV6-3
clone_size: many
cdr3_nt: TGTGCCAGCAGCTTAGGGGCCGGGGAGCTGTTTTTT
cdr3_aa: CASSLGAGELFF

d_call: .
j_call: TRBJ1-1
v_call: TRBV5-1
clone_size: few
cdr3_nt: TGCGCCAGCAGCTTGGCAGGGGATGAAGCTTTCTTT
cdr3_aa: CASSLAGDEAFF

d_call: .
j_call: TRBJ1-6
v_call: TRBV11-2
clone_size: .
cdr3_nt: TGTGCCAGCAGCCGACGGGAGGATTCACCCCTCCACTTT
cdr3_aa: CASSRREDSPLHF

d_call: .
j_call: TRBJ1-5
v_call: TRBV20-1
clone_size: .
cdr3_nt: TGCAGTGCTAGTATTCGGACTTCTAGCAATCAGCCCCAGCATTTT
cdr3_aa: CSASIRTSSNQPQHF

d_call: .
j_call: TRBJ1-2
v_call: TRBV11-2
clone_size: .
cdr3_nt: TGTGCCAGCAGCTTACTCCGGGACTCCGCGGAGTATGGCTACACCTTC
cdr3_aa: CASSLLRDSAEYGYTF

d_call: TRBD1
j_call: TRBJ1-4
v_call: TRBV5-1
clone_size: .
cdr3_nt: TGCGCCAGCAGCACCTCAGAGGGGGCCGGCGAAAAACTGTTTTTT
cdr3_aa: CASSTSEGAGEKLFF

d_call: .
j_call: TRBJ1-5
v_call: TRBV7-9
clone_size: few
cdr3_nt: TGTGCCAGCAACTCTTATGCGGCCGGGGTCAATCAGCCCCAGCATTTT
cdr3_aa: CASNSYAAGVNQPQHF

d_call: TRBD1
j_call: TRBJ1-5
v_call: TRBV7-9
clone_size: few
cdr3_nt: TGTGCCAGCAGCCCCACACCGGGACAGGGAGATCAGCCCCAGCATTTT
cdr3_aa: CASSPTPGQGDQPQHF

d_call: .
j_call: TRBJ1-6
v_call: TRBV9
clone_size: few
cdr3_nt: TGTGCCAGCAGCCCCGGGGCGAGGAATTCACCCCTCCACTTT
cdr3_aa: CASSPGARNSPLHF

d_call: .
j_call: TRBJ2-2
v_call: TRBV4-1
clone_size: many
cdr3_nt: TGCGCCAGCAGCCAGGCAGGGCCTCGGACCGGGGAGCTGTTTTTT
cdr3_aa: CASSQAGPRTGELFF

d_call: .
j_call: TRBJ1-5
v_call: TRBV7-8
clone_size: .
cdr3_nt: TGTGCCAGCAGCCATCGACAGACGGACGGAAATAGCAATCAGCCCCAGCATTTT
cdr3_aa: CASSHRQTDGNSNQPQHF

d_call: TRBD2
j_call: TRBJ2-1
v_call: TRBV27
clone_size: few
cdr3_nt: TGTGCCAGCAGTATCCGTCCGGGACGGCGGGGGAATGAGCAGTTCTTC
cdr3_aa: CASSIRPGRRGNEQFF

d_call: TRBD1
j_call: TRBJ1-2
v_call: TRBV10-3
clone_size: few
cdr3_nt: TGTGCCACTTCCGGGACAGGGGGCACCGACTATGGCTACACCTTC
cdr3_aa: CATSGTGGTDYGYTF

d_call: .
j_call: TRBJ2-7
v_call: TRBV11-2
clone_size: .
cdr3_nt: TGTGCCAGCAGCTTAGGTTCGGGGAATGCCTACGAGCAGTACTTC
cdr3_aa: CASSLGSGNAYEQYF

d_call: .
j_call: TRBJ2-3
v_call: TRBV5-1
clone_size: many
cdr3_nt: TGCGCCAGCAGCTTGGCTGTCGGGGGAGGCACAGATACGCAGTATTTT
cdr3_aa: CASSLAVGGGTDTQYF

d_call: TRBD2
j_call: TRBJ2-1
v_call: TRBV6-6
clone_size: few
cdr3_nt: TGTGCCAGCAGTTACTCGAAGGCCGGGGGGTGGAATGAGCAGTTCTTC
cdr3_aa: CASSYSKAGGWNEQFF